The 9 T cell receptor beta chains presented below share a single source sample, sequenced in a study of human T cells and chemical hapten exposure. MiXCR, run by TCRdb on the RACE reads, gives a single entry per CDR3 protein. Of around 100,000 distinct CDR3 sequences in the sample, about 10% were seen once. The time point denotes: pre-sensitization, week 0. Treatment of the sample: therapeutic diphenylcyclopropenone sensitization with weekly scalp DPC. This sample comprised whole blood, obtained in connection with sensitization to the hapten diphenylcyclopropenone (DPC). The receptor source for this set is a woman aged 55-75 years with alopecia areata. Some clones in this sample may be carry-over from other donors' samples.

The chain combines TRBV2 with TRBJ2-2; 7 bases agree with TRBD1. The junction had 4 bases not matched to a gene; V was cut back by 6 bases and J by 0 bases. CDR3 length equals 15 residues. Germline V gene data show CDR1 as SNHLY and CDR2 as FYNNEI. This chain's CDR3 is CASRPQGPNTGELFF. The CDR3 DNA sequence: TGTGCCAGCAGGCCACAGGGGCCGAACACCGGGGAGCTGTTTTTT.

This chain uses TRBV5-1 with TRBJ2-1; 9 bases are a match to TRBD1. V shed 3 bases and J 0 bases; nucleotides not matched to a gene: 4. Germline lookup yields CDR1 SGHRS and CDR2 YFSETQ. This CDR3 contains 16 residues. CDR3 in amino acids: CASSSRTGVSYNEQFF. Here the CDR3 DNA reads TGCGCCAGCAGCTCCCGGACAGGGGTCTCCTACAATGAGCAGTTCTTC.

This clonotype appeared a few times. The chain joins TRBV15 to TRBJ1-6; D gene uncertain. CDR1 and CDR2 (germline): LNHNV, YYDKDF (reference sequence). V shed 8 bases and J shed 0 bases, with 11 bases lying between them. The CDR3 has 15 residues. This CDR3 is CATAFDNSYNSPLHF. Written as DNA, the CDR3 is TGTGCCACCGCTTTTGACAACTCCTATAATTCACCCCTCCACTTT.

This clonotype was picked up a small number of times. CDR3 sequence (DNA): TGTGCCAGCAGTTTACCGGGGCCCCTCTCCTACGAGCAGTACTTC. Its protein product is CASSLPGPLSYEQYF. V gene TRBV28 combines with J gene TRBJ2-7, with D perhaps assigned TRBD1 or TRBD2 (5 bases each). The V end was cut by 2 bases, the J end by 0 bases, with 11 bases between. CDR1 MDHEN and CDR2 SYDVKM come from the germline V gene. The length of the CDR3 is 15 residues.

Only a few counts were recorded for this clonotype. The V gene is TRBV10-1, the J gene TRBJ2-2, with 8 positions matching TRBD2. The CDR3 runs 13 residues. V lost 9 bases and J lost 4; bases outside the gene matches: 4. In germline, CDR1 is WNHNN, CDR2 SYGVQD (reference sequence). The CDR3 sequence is CASSTSATGELFF. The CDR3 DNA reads TGCGCCAGTTCGACTAGCGCCACCGGGGAGCTGTTTTTT.

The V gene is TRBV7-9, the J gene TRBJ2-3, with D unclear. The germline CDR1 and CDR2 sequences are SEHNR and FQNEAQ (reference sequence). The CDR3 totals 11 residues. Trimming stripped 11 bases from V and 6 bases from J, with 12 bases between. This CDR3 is CALWGDDTQYF. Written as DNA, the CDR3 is TGTGCCTTATGGGGTGACGATACGCAGTATTTT. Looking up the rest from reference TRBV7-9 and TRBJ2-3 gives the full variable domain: DTGVSQNPRHKITKRGQNVTFRCDPISEHNRLYWYRQTLGQGPEFLTYFQNEAQLEKSRLLSDRFSAERPKGSFSTLEIQRTEQGDSAMYLCALWGDDTQYFGPGTRLTVL.

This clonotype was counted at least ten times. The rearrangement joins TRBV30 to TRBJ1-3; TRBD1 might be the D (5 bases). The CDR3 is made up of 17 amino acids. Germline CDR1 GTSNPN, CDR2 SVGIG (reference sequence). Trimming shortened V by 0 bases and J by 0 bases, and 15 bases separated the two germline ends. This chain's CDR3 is CAWSVAGGGISGNTIYF. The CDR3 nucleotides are TGTGCCTGGAGTGTAGCTGGTGGGGGAATCTCTGGAAACACCATATATTTT.

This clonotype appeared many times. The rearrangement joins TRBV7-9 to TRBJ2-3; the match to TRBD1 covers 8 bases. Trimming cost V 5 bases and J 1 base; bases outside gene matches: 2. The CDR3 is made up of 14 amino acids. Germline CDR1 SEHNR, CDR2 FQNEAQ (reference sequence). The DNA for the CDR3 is TGTGCCAGCAGCAAGACAGGGGGCACAGATACGCAGTATTTT. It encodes CASSKTGGTDTQYF. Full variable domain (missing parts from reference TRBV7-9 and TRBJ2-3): DTGVSQNPRHKITKRGQNVTFRCDPISEHNRLYWYRQTLGQGPEFLTYFQNEAQLEKSRLLSDRFSAERPKGSFSTLEIQRTEQGDSAMYLCASSKTGGTDTQYFGPGTRLTVL.

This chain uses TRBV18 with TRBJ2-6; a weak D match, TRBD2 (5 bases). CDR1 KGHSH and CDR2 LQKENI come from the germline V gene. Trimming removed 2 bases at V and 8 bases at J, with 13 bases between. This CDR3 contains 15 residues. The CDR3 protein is CASSPGRLETNVLTF. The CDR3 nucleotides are TGTGCCAGCTCACCAGGGAGACTCGAGACCAACGTCCTGACTTTC. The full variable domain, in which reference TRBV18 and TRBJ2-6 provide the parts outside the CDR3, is NAGVMQNPRHLVRRRGQEARLRCSPMKGHSHVYWYRQLPEEGLKFMVYLQKENIIDESGMPKERFSAEFPKEGPSILRIQQVVRGDSAAYFCASSPGRLETNVLTFGAGSRLTVL.